This passage covers 13 T cell receptor beta chains from one sample sequenced in a study of blood T cell repertoires in COVID-19. Clones were sequenced by immunoSEQ multiplex PCR, and TCRdb holds only the in-frame ones, with some missing. This table holds 150,000 or so clones, 81% found once. What was sequenced was peripheral blood. These TCRs come from a man in his fifties or sixties with active or convalescent COVID-19.

The chain employs TRBV11-2 and TRBJ2-1; 7 bases agree with TRBD2. V lost 5 bases to trimming and J lost 14 bases; unmatched junction nucleotides: 12. The germline V gene encodes CDR1 SGHAT and CDR2 FQNNGV. The CDR3 extends over 13 amino acids. CDR3 amino acids: CASSPGGNLREFF. The CDR3 region has the DNA TGTGCCAGCAGCCCGGGAGGAAACCTCCGGGAGTTCTTC.

V and J are TRBV21-1 and TRBJ2-5; TRBD2 reflects the table's D call only, with no check against the DNA. TRBV21-1 is designated a pseudogene. The CDR3 is made up of 15 amino acids. The CDR3 is CASSPRAGVGETQYF. In nucleotides, the CDR3 is TGTGCCAGCAGCCCGCGAGCGGGAGTGGGTGAGACCCAGTACTTC.

The V and J genes are TRBV1 and TRBJ1-5. TRBV1 is given as a pseudogene. This CDR3 has 15 amino acids. The CDR3 bases are TGCACCAGCAGCCAAGCTCCGAGGGAGAATCAGCCCCAGCATTTT. Protein sequence: CTSSQAPRENQPQHF.

This clone appeared once. The chain combines TRBV10-3 with TRBJ1-1; D might be TRBD1 (6 bases). From germline, CDR1 is ENHRY and CDR2 SYGVKD. This CDR3 contains 13 residues. Trimming shortened V by 10 bases and J by 0 bases, and 12 bases separated the two germline ends. This CDR3 reads CATNRALNTEAFF. CDR3 DNA: TGTGCCACGAACAGGGCCCTGAACACTGAAGCTTTCTTT.

The chain has TRBV25-1 and TRBJ2-5; a weak D match, TRBD2 (5 bases). Per germline, CDR1 MGHDK and CDR2 SYGVNS. The length of the CDR3 is 15 residues. V was clipped by 3 bases and J by 5 bases, with 16 bases between them. The CDR3 region has the DNA TGTGCCAGCAGTGATATGGGAAGCGGCTGGGAGACCCAGTACTTC. Translated: CASSDMGSGWETQYF. The full variable domain, with the rest looked up from reference TRBV25-1 and TRBJ2-5, is EADIYQTPRYLVIGTGKKITLECSQTMGHDKMYWYQQDPGMELHLIHYSYGVNSTEKGDLSSESTVSRIRTEHFPLTLESARPSHTSQYLCASSDMGSGWETQYFGPGTRLLVL.

This clone was recorded a few times. A read error may account for a junction end that differs from germline. The rearrangement uses TRBV29-1 and TRBJ1-1; tentative D call: TRBD1 (5 bases). The CDR3 contains 8 residues. In germline, CDR1 is SQVTM, CDR2 ANQGSEA. The CDR3 loop is CSVKTGTF. The CDR3 nucleotides read TGCAGTGTCAAAACAGGCACCTTT.

The V gene is TRBV7-2, the J gene TRBJ1-2; TRBD1 matches 8 bases. J gave up 2 bases and V 1 base, and 6 bases lay outside the gene matches. This CDR3 comprises 16 residues. The germline V gene encodes CDR1 SGHTA and CDR2 FQGNSA. The CDR3 protein is CASSLGGQGANYGYTF. The CDR3 bases are TGTGCCAGCAGCTTAGGGGGTCAGGGGGCGAACTATGGCTACACCTTC.

This chain links TRBV7-8 with TRBJ1-2; D call uncertain. Per the germline V gene, CDR1 is SGHVS and CDR2 is FQNEAQ. Trimming left V 3 bases short and J 6 bases short, with 11 bases between. The length of the CDR3 is 13 residues. The CDR3 DNA is TGTGCCAGCAGCTTCACGGGTGAGGATGGCTACACCTTC. Translated: CASSFTGEDGYTF.

The chain joins TRBV29-1 to TRBJ1-1; D gene uncertain. Trimming pared 8 bases from V and 1 base from J, leaving 17 bases between. Germline V gene sequence: CDR1 SQVTM, CDR2 ANQGSEA. The CDR3 loop spans 14 amino acids. This CDR3 reads CSTPGQNANTEAFF. The DNA for the CDR3 is TGCAGCACCCCGGGTCAGAACGCGAACACTGAAGCTTTCTTT.

This chain connects TRBV5-4 to TRBJ2-5, with a tentative D call TRBD2 (6 bases). V shed 3 bases and J shed 4 bases, with 16 bases lying between them. In germline, CDR1 is SGHNT, CDR2 YYREEE (reference sequence). CDR3 length: 15 residues. CDR3: CASSSTQGRGETQYF. CDR3 DNA: TGTGCCAGCAGCTCCACCCAAGGGCGGGGAGAGACCCAGTACTTC.

V and J are TRBV12-3 or TRBV12-4 and TRBJ2-5; D is undetermined. This CDR3 spans 12 amino acids. V lost 5 bases to trimming and J lost 7 bases, with 11 bases between them. The CDR3 sequence is CASSPGAGTQYF. The CDR3 coding sequence is TGTGCCAGCAGTCCTGGAGCCGGGACCCAGTACTTC.

Of note for this clone: The conserved final phenylalanine or tryptophan is absent from the CDR3, which likely points to a read error. The DNA is omitted, as the CDR3 cannot be located on it reliably, and the CDR3 follows TCRdb's listing. The V and J genes are TRBV2 and TRBJ2-7; the DNA was not used to check the table's D call, TRBD2. CDR1 is SNHLY and CDR2 is FYNNEI in the germline V gene. The CDR3 spans 12 amino acids, including both terminal residues. This chain's CDR3 is CASSEKAASGSL.

This sequence joins TRBV24-1 and TRBJ2-1; 7 bases match TRBD2. V was pared by 1 base and J by 8 bases, with 10 bases of the junction left unmatched. The CDR3 sequence is 16 residues long. CDR1 and CDR2 (germline): KGHDR, SFDVKD. CDR3 amino acids: CATSDLDGGTSDEQFF. In DNA, the CDR3 is TGTGCCACCAGTGATTTAGACGGGGGGACCTCTGATGAGCAGTTCTTC.